The TCR beta chain described here comes from a study of blood T cell repertoires in COVID-19 (dated by TCRdb to about 2020). General notes on the study: The collaborator samples originated in the United States, Italy and Spain and spanned the acute and convalescent phases of COVID-19. The prospective study material was composed of cDNA or gDNA derived from T cells, B-cell-depleted T cells, or PBMCs. Subjects who had been exposed to COVID-19, were actively infected with it, or had recovered from it provided the deeply sampled blood TCRbeta repertoires that made up the dataset. The repertoires were released in a freely available public database meant as a resource for research on the immune response to SARS-CoV-2. The samples were drawn from two sources: the first 160 participants of the ongoing ImmuneRACE study, and fewer than 1,500 subjects contributed by 6 global collaborators. A de-identified subject ID, COVID-19 status, age in years and sex were almost always included in the sample metadata. Where available, HLA class I and class II types were obtained from metadata supplied by the sample provider rather than from assay-based typing. Overall results and qualifications from the work: The quantity of clinical and demographic metadata differed by source and by participant and was supplied without curation.

A note on this clone: Which antigen it targets is not known. No much larger clone is present one base from it, and per-base qualities are unavailable.

TCRbeta CDR3 regions were amplified from genomic DNA by means of the immunoSEQ Assay, a bias-controlled multiplex PCR. The original methods were these. Within the assay, amplification of reference gene primers was used to estimate how many nucleated cells each sample contained. To quantify the absolute abundance of each unique TCRbeta CDR3 rearrangement, sequence reads were collapsed and filtered. For each sample, productive Simpson clonality was calculated by taking the square root of Simpson's diversity index across productive rearrangements. TCRdb's version of the immuneACCESS table is confined to in-frame rearrangements and falls short of the full clone set. An unresolved V gene accounts for under half of the shortfall where checked; the remainder is of unknown origin. That table furnishes V, J and clone size, whereas the DNA furnished D and trimming. This sample comprises under 200,000 clones, 80% of them detected only once. The ten biggest clones cover roughly 6.4% of the sample.

From cysteine to phenylalanine, the CDR3 is 16 amino acids long. The CDR3 DNA has 48 bases and is translated from base 1. Relative to germline, V is missing 5 bases and J is missing 5 bases, with 15 bases of the junction outside any gene match. Via the germline V gene (reference sequence), CDR1 is LNHNV and CDR2 YYDKDF. The collaborating institutions used their own protocols to collect whole blood in K2EDTA tubes. For TCRbeta analysis, collaborator samples were shipped as frozen whole blood, as isolated PBMCs, or as DNA extracted from either sample type. The chain was built from TRBV15 and TRBJ2-7; 7 central bases correspond to TRBD1. Specimen: peripheral blood. The TCR originated in a man aged 55 to 69 with acute or convalescent COVID-19. For the CDR3, the sequence is CATSGVGGWPRNEQYF. The DNA is TGTGCCACCAGCGGAGTAGGGGGCTGGCCTCGGAACGAGCAGTACTTC.